The T cell receptor (beta chain) under discussion was sequenced for a study of shared clonotypes between healthy human individuals. TCRdb's copy holds only in-frame clones and misses some; the assay was immunoSEQ multiplex PCR. The profile covers some 2,000,000 clones, with roughly 95% appearing a single time and around 0.13% taken by the ten largest. This CDR3 is built from 13 residues. V was pared by 5 bases and J by 2 bases, with 9 bases between. Germline V gene data show CDR1 as MDHEN and CDR2 as SYDVKM. This clone is a singleton in its sample. This rearrangement joins TRBV28 to TRBJ1-2; D remains ambiguous. The specimen sequenced was naive CD4+ T cells sorted from blood. The subset here: CD45RA+ positively selected. This TCR came from a man younger than 30 in good health. The CDR3 DNA is TGTGCCAGCAGTGCGGGAGGGAACTATGGCTACACCTTC. It yields the protein CASSAGGNYGYTF.